A selection of T cell receptor beta chains follows, all from one sample in a study of CD8 T cells in ankylosing spondylitis. TCRdb analysed the 5' RACE reads with MiXCR anew, one entry per CDR3 protein. The data contain 700,000 or so distinct CDR3 sequences, under 20% of them singletons. Sequencing used blood, either unsorted or a sorted T cell fraction (not recorded which). Source of these receptors: a male donor with ankylosing spondylitis. Each CDR3 is given with its conserved first and last residue. Each record gives: J gene, clone size, V gene, D gene, CDR3 DNA, CDR3 protein. A D gene is named only where the DNA matches it firmly. Rows may omit the clone size; those that give it use once, few, many or a size class.

TRBJ2-5 | - | TRBV10-3 | TRBD2 | TGTGCCATCAGTGAGCCCGGGGAGGGAGAGACCCAGTACTTC | CAISEPGEGETQYF
TRBJ2-1 | many | TRBV12-3/TRBV12-4 | TRBD2 | TGTGCCAGCAGTTTAGCGGGTCTAGCGGGAGGGTCGGTTGAGTTCTTC | CASSLAGLAGGSVEFF
TRBJ1-1 | few | TRBV4-1 | - | TGCGCCAGCAGCCCCCGACCCGGGAACACTGAAGCTTTCTTT | CASSPRPGNTEAFF
TRBJ2-5 | many | TRBV12-3/TRBV12-4 | - | TGTGCCAGCAGTTTAGCCCGCGCAGGGGCAGAGACCCAGTACTTC | CASSLARAGAETQYF
TRBJ2-3 | few | TRBV5-1 | - | TGCGCCAGCAGCTCGACTACTGGCGGTAGCACAGATACGCAGTATTTT | CASSSTTGGSTDTQYF
TRBJ2-1 | - | TRBV5-1 | - | TGCGCCAGCAGCTTGGGCGGGTTTAGCGACAATGAGCAGTTCTTC | CASSLGGFSDNEQFF
TRBJ2-3 | few | TRBV5-1 | - | TGCGCCAGCAGCCTCGGGACAGTTCTAGCGGATACGCAGTATTTT | CASSLGTVLADTQYF
TRBJ1-2 | few | TRBV15 | TRBD1 | TGTGCCACCAGCAGAGATCAGGGGGCGAAGTATGGCTACACCTTC | CATSRDQGAKYGYTF
TRBJ2-2 | many | TRBV4-1 | - | TGCGCCAGCAGCTTTAGCGGAATGAACACCGGGGAGCTGTTTTTT | CASSFSGMNTGELFF
TRBJ1-5 | - | TRBV20-1 | TRBD1 | TGCAGTGCTAGTTCCTTAGACAGGGAAGATCAGCCCCAGCATTTT | CSASSLDREDQPQHF
TRBJ2-2 | - | TRBV7-6 | TRBD1 | TGTGCCAGCAGCTTAGCCGGGACAGGGGTGGCCGGGGAGCTGTTTTTT | CASSLAGTGVAGELFF
TRBJ2-5 | few | TRBV4-1 | - | TGCGCCAGCAGCCAAGTGGACCAAGAGACCCAGTACTTC | CASSQVDQETQYF
TRBJ2-1 | - | TRBV6-4 | - | TGTGCCAGCAGTCTTGTGAAGGGGACTCCCTACAATGAGCAGTTCTTC | CASSLVKGTPYNEQFF
TRBJ2-7 | few | TRBV4-1 | TRBD2 | TGCGCCAGCAGCCACGGGGTCGGGGGACTAGCACCGAGTCGGTCCTACGAGCAGTACTTC | CASSHGVGGLAPSRSYEQYF
TRBJ2-7 | few | TRBV9 | TRBD2 | TGTGCCAGCAGCGAGAGTCCCCTCGGGACCCGGGGGGACGAGCAGTACTTC | CASSESPLGTRGDEQYF
TRBJ2-1 | few | TRBV20-1 | TRBD2 | TGCAGTGCGGCGACCGGGACTAGCGACCACAATGAGCAGTTCTTC | CSAATGTSDHNEQFF
TRBJ2-3 | - | TRBV7-8 | TRBD2 | TGTGCCAGCAGCTTAGCGGCGGGACTAGCGGGGAATACGCAGTATTTT | CASSLAAGLAGNTQYF
TRBJ2-2 | few | TRBV3-1 | - | TGTGCCAGCAGAGACCGAGGAGGCGGGGAGCTGTTTTTT | CASRDRGGGELFF
TRBJ2-2 | few | TRBV20-1 | TRBD2 | TGCAGTGGGCGGGAGGGGAACACCGGGGAGCTGTTTTTT | CSGREGNTGELFF
TRBJ1-1 | - | TRBV4-3 | TRBD1 | TGCGCCAGCAGCCAAGACAGGGGGTTTCCTGAAGCTTTCTTT | CASSQDRGFPEAFF
TRBJ2-7 | - | TRBV28 | TRBD2 | TGTGCCTCAGGGACTAGCGGGAGGGCATTGTACTTC | CASGTSGRALYF
TRBJ1-1 | many | TRBV5-1 | - | TGCGCCAGCAGCTGGGGACCAGGGAGCACTGAAGCTTTCTTT | CASSWGPGSTEAFF
TRBJ2-7 | few | TRBV9 | - | TGTGCCAGCAGCGTAGGATCTGCAAATCCATACGAGCAGTACTTC | CASSVGSANPYEQYF
TRBJ2-5 | - | TRBV7-2 | - | TGTGCCAGCAGCCGGGGGACCAGGAGGCCCCTGGAGACCCAGTACTTC | CASSRGTRRPLETQYF
TRBJ1-1 | many | TRBV5-1 | - | TGTGCCAGCAGCTTGGGAGGGGCCACTGAAGCTTTCTTT | CASSLGGATEAFF
TRBJ2-5 | few | TRBV29-1 | TRBD2 | TGCAGCGTTGCCAGTACGGGGGGGCCTGAGACCCAGTACTTC | CSVASTGGPETQYF
TRBJ2-2 | many | TRBV4-3 | - | TGCGCCAGCAGCCAAGACCTGGCCGGGGAGCTGTTTTTT | CASSQDLAGELFF